Shown below are 24 T cell receptor beta chains from a single sample sequenced in a study of identical twins. One entry per CDR3 protein results from TCRdb running MiXCR on the 5' RACE reads. The data contain some 230,000 distinct CDR3 sequences, over 5% of them singletons. In addition, the sample was reused for a study of T cells expressing NK-cell markers.

The material sequenced was CD8+ T cells sorted from blood. All receptors come from a woman between 18 and 29 years old in good health.

Only a few counts were recorded for this clonotype. This chain joins TRBV11-3 and TRBJ2-5; possibly TRBD1 or TRBD2 for D (5 bases each). Looked up from germline, CDR1 is SGHNT and CDR2 is YENEEA. Between the trimmed V and J ends, which lost 6 bases and 4 bases, there was a span of 15 bases. This CDR3 is built from 14 residues. The CDR3 sequence is CASRPFVGTETQYF. CDR3 coding DNA: TGTGCCAGCAGACCCTTTGTGGGGACAGAGACCCAGTACTTC.

The chain has TRBV13 and TRBJ2-7; unclear D gene. Trimming left V 2 bases short and J 3 bases short, with 11 bases between. Germline loops: CDR1 PRHDT, CDR2 FYEKMQ (reference sequence). This CDR3 has 14 residues. DNA for the CDR3: TGTGCCAGCAGCTTACAGTTCCCCGGCTACGAGCAGTACTTC. Amino acid sequence: CASSLQFPGYEQYF.

There are many counts of this clonotype. The chain combines TRBV20-1 with TRBJ2-7; 8 positions agree with TRBD1. The J segment lost 0 bases and the V segment lost 1 base, leaving 5 bases of the junction unmatched. CDR1 is DFQATT and CDR2 is SNEGSKA in the germline V gene (reference sequence). The CDR3 loop spans 15 amino acids. The CDR3 DNA reads TGCAGTGCTAGAGGCGAGACAGGGGTCTCCTACGAGCAGTACTTC. Residues: CSARGETGVSYEQYF.

The V and J genes are TRBV14 and TRBJ2-3; 9 bases line up with TRBD1. Germline loops: CDR1 SGHDN, CDR2 FVKESK. V dropped 0 bases and J dropped 3; count of bases not matched to a gene: 16. CDR3 length: 20 residues. The CDR3 reads CASSQEDTGTGIFRTDTQYF. The CDR3 nucleotides are TGTGCCAGCAGCCAAGAAGATACCGGGACAGGGATTTTTCGGACAGATACGCAGTATTTT.

This clonotype occurred a few times. This chain connects TRBV7-9 to TRBJ2-1; either TRBD1 or TRBD2 may supply D (5 bases each). The V and J ends lost 5 bases and 10 bases respectively, with 21 bases between them. This CDR3 is 15 amino acids long. From germline, CDR1 is SEHNR and CDR2 FQNEAQ (reference sequence). CDR3: CASSRDWDPPGEQFF. The DNA of the CDR3 is TGTGCCAGCAGCCGCGATTGGGACCCACCGGGGGAGCAGTTCTTC.

This clonotype has just a few counts. V is TRBV29-1 and J is TRBJ2-1; 7 bases are shared with TRBD2. The ends lost 4 bases at V and 3 bases at J; junction bases unmatched: 6. CDR1 is SQVTM and CDR2 is ANQGSEA in the germline V gene. This CDR3 has 14 residues. The CDR3 region is CSVVLAELYNEQFF. The CDR3 DNA reads TGCAGCGTTGTCCTAGCGGAGCTCTACAATGAGCAGTTCTTC.

This clonotype was seen a handful of times. The chain carries TRBV6-2 or TRBV6-3 and TRBJ1-2, with TRBD1 identical over 8 bases. V dropped 0 bases and J dropped 8; count of bases not matched to a gene: 8. CDR1 is MNHEY and CDR2 is SVGEGT in the germline V gene. The CDR3 is made up of 15 amino acids. The CDR3 spells CASSYSGQGLRGYTF. The CDR3 nucleotides read TGTGCCAGCAGTTACTCCGGACAGGGCCTGCGCGGCTACACCTTC.

This clonotype came up many times. The rearrangement joins TRBV12-5 to TRBJ2-7; D not certain. This CDR3 spans 13 amino acids. Trimming left V 1 base short and J 7 bases short, with 11 bases between. Germline values: CDR1 LGHNT, CDR2 FRNRAP. CDR3 sequence reads: CASGLGPASEQYF. Here the CDR3 DNA reads TGTGCTAGTGGTTTGGGACCGGCCTCAGAGCAGTACTTC.

The sample holds many counts of this clonotype. This chain uses TRBV12-3 or TRBV12-4 with TRBJ1-2; D ambiguous. There are 15 residues in the CDR3. Trimming pared 6 bases from V and 1 base from J, leaving 15 bases between. CDR3 coding DNA: TGTGCCAGCAGCCTTAACCCGAGTGGTAACTATGGCTACACCTTC. As protein: CASSLNPSGNYGYTF.

This clonotype was counted between two and nine times. The chain carries TRBV15 and TRBJ2-7, with D possibly matching TRBD1 (5 bases). Per the germline V gene, CDR1 is LNHNV and CDR2 is YYDKDF (reference sequence). Trimming pared 6 bases from V and 6 bases from J, leaving 15 bases between. There are 13 residues in the CDR3. The DNA of the CDR3 is TGTGCCACCAGGACCTCGACAGCATCCGAGCAGTACTTC. Translation: CATRTSTASEQYF. Based on the CDR3 plus reference TRBV15 and TRBJ2-7, the full variable domain is DAMVIQNPRYQVTQFGKPVTLSCSQTLNHNVMYWYQQKSSQAPKLLFHYYDKDFNNEADTPDNFQSRRPNTSFCFLDIRSPGLGDTAMYLCATRTSTASEQYFGPGTRLTVT.

J is TRBJ1-1 and V is TRBV12-3 or TRBV12-4, with D unresolved. The CDR3 length is 11 residues. Trimming cost V 5 bases and J 5 bases, with 6 bases left between them. CDR3 region: CASSTETEAFF. CDR3 DNA: TGTGCCAGCAGTACGGAGACTGAAGCTTTCTTT.

This clonotype was seen a few times. The V call is TRBV5-6, the J call TRBJ2-1; D is uncertain. Germline CDR1 and CDR2: SGHDT and YYEEEE. V dropped 0 bases and J dropped 9 bases, with 7 bases sitting between them. This CDR3 spans 12 amino acids. The CDR3 DNA reads as TGTGCCAGCAGCTTGGTTGACTCTGAGCAGTTCTTC. Translated, it gives CASSLVDSEQFF.

The J gene is TRBJ2-5, the V gene TRBV6-5, with D unclear. Germline CDR1 is MNHEY and CDR2 is SVGAGI. The germline V and J ends were trimmed by 0 bases and 0 bases, with 8 bases remaining between them. The CDR3 length is 15 residues. The CDR3 DNA is TGTGCCAGCAGTTACTCGAATTCGTACCAAGAGACCCAGTACTTC. Its translation is CASSYSNSYQETQYF.

The rearrangement uses TRBV20-1 and TRBJ2-7, with 7 bases that match TRBD1. V lost 5 bases and J lost 0; bases outside the gene matches: 4. CDR1 and CDR2 (germline): DFQATT, SNEGSKA (reference sequence). The CDR3 has 13 amino acids. For the CDR3, the DNA is TGCAGTGCTCCCGGGACAGCCTCCTACGAGCAGTACTTC. Translating it yields CSAPGTASYEQYF.

This clonotype was observed many times. The V and J genes are TRBV5-6 and TRBJ2-1; a possible D gene is TRBD1 (6 bases). V was trimmed by 4 bases and J by 3 bases, leaving 14 bases between them. Germline-derived CDR1 and CDR2 are SGHDT and YYEEEE. The CDR3 runs 15 residues. The CDR3 is CASSRGGVDYNEQFF. The CDR3 region has the DNA TGTGCCAGCAGCCGAGGGGGAGTCGACTACAATGAGCAGTTCTTC.

This clonotype was detected a few times. DNA for the CDR3: TGTGCCAGCAGCTTAGCCCTATCCGACAAGGGAGGGAACACTGAAGCTTTCTTT. This gives the protein CASSLALSDKGGNTEAFF. This sequence joins TRBV7-2 and TRBJ1-1; D gene unclear. Trimming removed 0 bases at V and 1 base at J, with 18 bases between. Germline loops: CDR1 SGHTA, CDR2 FQGNSA. The CDR3 totals 18 residues.

The sample holds many counts of this clonotype. The chain is built from TRBV6-2 or TRBV6-3 and TRBJ2-1; D is undetermined. The CDR3 length is 12 residues. Per germline, CDR1 MNHEY and CDR2 SVGEGT. Between the trimmed V and J ends, which lost 3 bases and 6 bases, there was a span of 6 bases. The CDR3 is CASSYDPNEQFF. CDR3 coding DNA: TGTGCCAGCAGTTATGACCCCAATGAGCAGTTCTTC.

In the case of this clonotype: Compared with germline, one end of the junction differs, possibly owing to a read error. This rearrangement joins TRBV5-6 to TRBJ2-7; TRBD1 is a possible D gene (6 bases). This CDR3 has 14 residues. Germline lookup yields CDR1 SGHDT and CDR2 YYEEEE. The CDR3 region is CARSSGTLTYEQYF. The CDR3 DNA follows: TGTGCCAGGAGCTCCGGGACACTCACCTACGAGCAGTACTTC. Full variable domain (rest looked up from reference TRBV5-6 and TRBJ2-7): DAGVTQSPTHLIKTRGQQVTLRCSPKSGHDTVSWYQQALGQGPQFIFQYYEEEERQRGNFPDRFSGHQFPNYSSELNVNALLLGDSALYLCARSSGTLTYEQYFGPGTRLTVT.

Ten or more counts support this clonotype. The chain is built from TRBV6-1 and TRBJ2-5, with 8 positions matching TRBD1. The junction had 10 bases not matched to a gene; V was cut back by 2 bases and J by 2 bases. Germline assignment: CDR1 MNHNS and CDR2 SASEGT. CDR3 length equals 17 residues. For the CDR3, the DNA is TGTGCCAGCAGTGAAATGGGGTCCCGGACAGGGCAAGAGACCCAGTACTTC. Protein product: CASSEMGSRTGQETQYF.

The chain recombines TRBV12-3 or TRBV12-4 with TRBJ2-7; D remains unclear. Trimming cost V 2 bases and J 5 bases, with 7 bases left between them. The CDR3 is 12 residues long. The CDR3 protein is CASSLTGDEQYF. The CDR3 nucleotides are TGTGCCAGCAGTTTAACCGGTGACGAGCAGTACTTC.

This clonotype appeared a few times. This chain uses TRBV12-5 with TRBJ2-7; 8 nucleotides align to TRBD1. Trimming took 6 bases from V and 4 from J; bases not matched to a gene: 2. Germline V gives CDR1 LGHNT, CDR2 FRNRAP. CDR3 size: 12 residues. CDR3 in DNA: TGTGCTAGTGGGGACAGGGCTTACGAGCAGTACTTC. Translating it yields CASGDRAYEQYF.

The table lists this clonotype with many counts. The rearrangement uses TRBV10-3 and TRBJ2-5, with TRBD2 identical over 9 bases. V trimming: 4 bases; J trimming: 5 bases; junction bases outside the gene matches: 8. Germline V gives CDR1 ENHRY, CDR2 SYGVKD. There are 15 residues in the CDR3. CDR3 in amino acids: CAISASGRYGETQYF. CDR3 sequence (DNA): TGTGCCATCAGTGCGAGCGGGAGGTACGGGGAGACCCAGTACTTC.

There are many counts of this clonotype. J is TRBJ2-1 and V is TRBV7-2; D is uncertain. Trimming cost V 1 base and J 9 bases, with 7 bases left between them. Per germline, CDR1 SGHTA and CDR2 FQGNSA. This CDR3 is built from 12 residues. The CDR3 reads CASSLGISEQFF. CDR3 bases: TGTGCCAGCAGCTTAGGGATCAGTGAGCAGTTCTTC.

This clonotype was seen repeatedly, ten times or more. This chain links TRBV12-3 or TRBV12-4 with TRBJ1-2; D gene unclear. Deletions cut 5 bases from V and 8 bases from J, with 15 bases between. This CDR3 comprises 13 residues. The CDR3 here is CASSLQSSGGYTF. CDR3 nucleotide sequence: TGTGCCAGCAGTCTCCAATCTTCCGGAGGCTACACCTTC.